This TCR beta chain appears in the sequencing data of a study of OX40 agonist ivuxolimab in advanced cancers. Study-level findings and limits: Among patients with partial responses at 0.1-3.0 mg/kg, clonal expansion was among the lowest.

Of note for this clone: The antigen remains undetermined.

Libraries were prepared by immunoSEQ multiplex PCR; TCRdb keeps only in-frame clonotypes and omits some of them. The table lists 35,000 to 55,000 clones, approximately 80% of them singletons. The CDR3 loop spans 14 amino acids. Germline CDR1 and CDR2: KGHSH and LQKENI. V gave up 3 bases and J gave up 0 bases, with 6 bases separating them. The chain couples TRBV18 to TRBJ1-3; no definite D call. This clonotype was obtained from an adult with an advanced solid tumor such as melanoma, head and neck, liver or kidney cancer. Sequenced material: CD4+ or CD8+ T cells sorted from blood, taken in a trial of the OX40 agonist ivuxolimab. CDR3 sequence reads: CASSPEYSGNTIYF. In nucleotides, the CDR3 is TGTGCCAGCTCACCCGAGTACTCTGGAAACACCATATATTTT.